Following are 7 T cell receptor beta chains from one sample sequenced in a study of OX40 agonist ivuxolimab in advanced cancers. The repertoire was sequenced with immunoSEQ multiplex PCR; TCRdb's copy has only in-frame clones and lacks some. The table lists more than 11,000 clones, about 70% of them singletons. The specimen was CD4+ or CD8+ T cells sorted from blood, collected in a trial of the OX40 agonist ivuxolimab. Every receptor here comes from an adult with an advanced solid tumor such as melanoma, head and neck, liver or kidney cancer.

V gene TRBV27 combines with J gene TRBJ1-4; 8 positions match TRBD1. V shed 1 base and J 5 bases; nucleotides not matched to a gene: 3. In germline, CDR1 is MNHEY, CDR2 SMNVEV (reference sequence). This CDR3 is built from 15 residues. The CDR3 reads CASSLYRTGNEKLFF. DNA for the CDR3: TGTGCCAGCAGTTTATACAGGACAGGGAATGAAAAACTGTTTTTT.

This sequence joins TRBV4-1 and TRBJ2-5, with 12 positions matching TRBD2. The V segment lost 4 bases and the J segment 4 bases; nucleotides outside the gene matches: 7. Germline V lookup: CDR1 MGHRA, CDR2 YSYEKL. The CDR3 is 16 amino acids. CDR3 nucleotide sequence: TGCGCCAGCAGCCCCAGACTAGCGGGGGCGGTAGAGACCCAGTACTTC. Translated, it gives CASSPRLAGAVETQYF.

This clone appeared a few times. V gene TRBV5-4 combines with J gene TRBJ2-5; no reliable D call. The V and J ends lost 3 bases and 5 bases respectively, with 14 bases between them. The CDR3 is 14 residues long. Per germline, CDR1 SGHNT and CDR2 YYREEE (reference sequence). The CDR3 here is CASSSPVLGETQYF. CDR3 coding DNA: TGTGCCAGCAGCTCCCCGGTGCTAGGCGAGACCCAGTACTTC.

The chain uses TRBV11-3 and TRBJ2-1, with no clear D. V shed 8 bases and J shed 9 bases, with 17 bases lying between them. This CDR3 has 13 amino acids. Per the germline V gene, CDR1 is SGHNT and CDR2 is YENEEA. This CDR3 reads CASHGPLDGEQFF. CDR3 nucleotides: TGTGCCAGCCATGGGCCATTGGACGGTGAGCAGTTCTTC.

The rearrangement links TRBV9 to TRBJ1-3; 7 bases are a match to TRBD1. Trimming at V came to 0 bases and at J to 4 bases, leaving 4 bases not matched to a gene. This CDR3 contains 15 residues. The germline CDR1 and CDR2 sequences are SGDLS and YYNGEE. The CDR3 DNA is TGTGCCAGCAGCGTAGCGACAGGGATGGGAAACACCATATATTTT. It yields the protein CASSVATGMGNTIYF.

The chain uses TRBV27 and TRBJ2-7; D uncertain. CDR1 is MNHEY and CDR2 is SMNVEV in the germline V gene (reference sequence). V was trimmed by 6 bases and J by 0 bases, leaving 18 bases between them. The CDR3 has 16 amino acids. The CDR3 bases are TGTGCCAGCAGCCGACGCCCCACGGGCCCCTCCTACGAGCAGTACTTC. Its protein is CASSRRPTGPSYEQYF.

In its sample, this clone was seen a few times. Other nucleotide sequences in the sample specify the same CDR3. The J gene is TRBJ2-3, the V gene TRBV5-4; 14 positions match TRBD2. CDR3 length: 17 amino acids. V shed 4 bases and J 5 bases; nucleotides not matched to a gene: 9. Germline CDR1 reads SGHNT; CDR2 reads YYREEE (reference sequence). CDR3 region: CASSPGTSGGNRDTQYF. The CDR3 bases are TGTGCCAGCAGCCCAGGGACTAGCGGGGGTAACCGAGATACGCAGTATTTT.